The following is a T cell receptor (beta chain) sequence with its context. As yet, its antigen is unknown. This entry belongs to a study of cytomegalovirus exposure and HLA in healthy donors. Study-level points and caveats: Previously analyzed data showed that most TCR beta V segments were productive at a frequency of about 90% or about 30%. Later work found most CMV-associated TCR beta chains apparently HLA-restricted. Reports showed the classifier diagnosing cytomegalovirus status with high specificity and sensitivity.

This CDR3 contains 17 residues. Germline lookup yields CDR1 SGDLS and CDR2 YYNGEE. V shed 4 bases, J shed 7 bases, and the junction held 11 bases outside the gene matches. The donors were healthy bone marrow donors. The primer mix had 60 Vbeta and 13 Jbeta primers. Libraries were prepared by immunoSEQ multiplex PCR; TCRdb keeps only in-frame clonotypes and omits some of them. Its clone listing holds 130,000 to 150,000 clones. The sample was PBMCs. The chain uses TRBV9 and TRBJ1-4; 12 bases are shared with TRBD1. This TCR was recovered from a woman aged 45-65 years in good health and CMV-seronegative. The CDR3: CASSHKSGTGGREKLFF. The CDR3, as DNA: TGTGCCAGCAGCCATAAATCCGGGACAGGGGGCCGTGAAAAACTGTTTTTT.